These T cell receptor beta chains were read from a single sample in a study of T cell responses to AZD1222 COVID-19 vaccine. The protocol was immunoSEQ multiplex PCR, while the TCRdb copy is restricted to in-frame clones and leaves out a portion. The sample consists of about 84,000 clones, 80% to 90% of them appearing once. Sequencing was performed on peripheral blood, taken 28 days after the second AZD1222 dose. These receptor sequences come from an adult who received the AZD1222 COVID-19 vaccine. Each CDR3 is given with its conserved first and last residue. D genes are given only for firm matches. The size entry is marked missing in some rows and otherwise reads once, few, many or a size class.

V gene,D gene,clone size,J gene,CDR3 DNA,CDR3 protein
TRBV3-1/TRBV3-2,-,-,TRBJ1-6,TGTGCCGGCCGGGGCGCGGGGAATTCACCCCTCCACTTT,CAGRGAGNSPLHF
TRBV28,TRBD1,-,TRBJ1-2,TGTGCCAGCAGTTTAACAGGGGCGTTGCGTTATGGCTACACCTTC,CASSLTGALRYGYTF
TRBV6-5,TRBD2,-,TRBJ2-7,TGTGCCGGAGCTAGCGGGGCCTCCTACGAGCAGTACTTC,CAGASGASYEQYF
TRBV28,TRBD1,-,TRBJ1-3,TGTGCCAGCAGTTTTAATAACAGGGGTGTTTTACGCCCTGGAAACACCATATATTTT,CASSFNNRGVLRPGNTIYF
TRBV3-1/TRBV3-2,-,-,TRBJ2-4,TGTGCCAGCAGTTTGGGAGGAGCCAAAAACATTCAGTACTTC,CASSLGGAKNIQYF
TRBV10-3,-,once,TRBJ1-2,TGTGCCATCAGTGATGGTGGGCTCGGCTATGGCTACACCTTC,CAISDGGLGYGYTF
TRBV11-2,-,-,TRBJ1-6,TGTGCCAGCAGCCCAACAACAGGAGGGAATTCACCCCTCCACTTT,CASSPTTGGNSPLHF
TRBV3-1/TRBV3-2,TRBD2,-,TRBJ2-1,TGTGCCAGCAGCCGCTGGACTAGAAACGAGCAGTTCTTC,CASSRWTRNEQFF
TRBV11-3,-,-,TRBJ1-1,TGTGCCAGCAGCTTAGTTACGGCAAACACTGAAGCTTTCTTT,CASSLVTANTEAFF
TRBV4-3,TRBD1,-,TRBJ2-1,TGCGCCAGCAGCGGACAGGGAGCCAGCTACAATGAGCAGTTCTTC,CASSGQGASYNEQFF
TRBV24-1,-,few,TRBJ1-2,TGTGCCACCAGTGAGTCCGGAGGGGCCAATGGCTACACCTTC,CATSESGGANGYTF
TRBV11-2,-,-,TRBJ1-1,TGTGCCAGCAGCTTAGGGCAGGGTAGCACTGAAGCTTTCTTT,CASSLGQGSTEAFF